Below are 21 T cell receptor beta chains sequenced from a single sample in a study of T cell responses to AZD1222 COVID-19 vaccine. Measured with immunoSEQ multiplex PCR; TCRdb has only the in-frame clones, and not every one. The data show around 130,000 clones, with approximately 90% seen just once and 4.2% held by the top ten. Here the sequenced sample was peripheral blood, taken 28 days after the second dose of the MenACWY control vaccine. These receptors all come from an adult who received the MenACWY meningococcal vaccine as a control.

This sequence joins TRBV27 and TRBJ1-5; maybe TRBD1 (5 bases). V lost 4 bases and J 6 bases, leaving 10 bases between the germline ends. Germline-derived CDR1 and CDR2 are MNHEY and SMNVEV (reference sequence). This CDR3 has 13 residues. As DNA, the CDR3 is TGTGCCAGCAGTTATGAAGGGGCTCAGCCCCAGCATTTT. Translating it yields CASSYEGAQPQHF.

The CDR3 here is CASSPLDTQYF. The CDR3 nucleotides read TGTGCCAGCAGCCCCCTCGATACGCAGTATTTT. The J gene is TRBJ2-3, the V gene TRBV7-8; D not certain. The length of the CDR3 is 11 residues. Trimming took 5 bases from V and 6 from J, leaving 6 bases between them. Germline values: CDR1 SGHVS, CDR2 FQNEAQ.

This rearrangement joins TRBV3-1 (or the pseudogene TRBV3-2) to TRBJ2-7, with D uncertain. CDR1 LGHDT and CDR2 YNNKEL come from the germline V gene (reference sequence). The V end was cut by 0 bases, the J end by 12 bases, with 15 bases between. The CDR3 consists of 13 residues. For the CDR3, the DNA is TGTGCCAGCAGCCAAGATGACCCGACGTCGATGTACTTC. It specifies CASSQDDPTSMYF.

This clone appeared once. The V and J genes are TRBV24-1 and TRBJ1-2; 9 bases line up with TRBD1. The CDR3 covers 16 residues. V dropped 3 bases and J dropped 2; count of bases not matched to a gene: 6. Germline CDR1 is KGHDR and CDR2 is SFDVKD. The CDR3 coding sequence is TGTGCCACCAGTGATCCCCGGACAGGGGACAACTATGGCTACACCTTC. It specifies CATSDPRTGDNYGYTF.

The J gene is TRBJ2-1, the V gene TRBV5-4, with D maybe TRBD2 (6 bases). The CDR3 length is 13 residues. Germline CDR1 is SGHNT and CDR2 is YYREEE (reference sequence). The V gene lost 3 bases and the J gene lost 12 bases, with 16 bases spanning the gap. This CDR3 reads CASSSGLTIGQFF. In nucleotides, the CDR3 is TGTGCCAGCAGCTCAGGACTAACAATAGGGCAGTTCTTC.

V gene TRBV18 combines with J gene TRBJ1-1, with a tentative D call TRBD1 (6 bases). Deletions cut 3 bases from V and 0 bases from J, with 8 bases between. Germline V CDR1 and CDR2: KGHSH, LQKENI. The CDR3 covers 14 residues. The CDR3 DNA reads as TGTGCCAGCTCACCGAGGGGGATGAACACTGAAGCTTTCTTT. It specifies CASSPRGMNTEAFF. The full variable domain, in which reference TRBV18 and TRBJ1-1 provide the parts outside the CDR3, is NAGVMQNPRHLVRRRGQEARLRCSPMKGHSHVYWYRQLPEEGLKFMVYLQKENIIDESGMPKERFSAEFPKEGPSILRIQQVVRGDSAAYFCASSPRGMNTEAFFGQGTRLTVV.

This chain connects TRBV21-1 to TRBJ2-7; the DNA was not used to check the table's D call, TRBD2. TRBV21-1 is labeled a pseudogene. CDR3 length: 11 amino acids. The DNA for the CDR3 is TGTGCCAGCAGCAAAAGCCACGAGCAGTACGTC. It is translated as CASSKSHEQYV.

This chain joins TRBV5-1 and TRBJ2-2; 8 bases line up with TRBD2. Losses at the gene ends were 0 bases for V and 2 bases for J; bases not matched to a gene: 3. The CDR3 totals 16 residues. Germline CDR1 reads SGHRS; CDR2 reads YFSETQ. The DNA of the CDR3 is TGCGCCAGCAGCTTGGCTAGCGGGCATAACACCGGGGAGCTGTTTTTT. Translating it yields CASSLASGHNTGELFF.

The chain couples TRBV6-5 to TRBJ1-4, with TRBD1 matching 7 bases. The CDR3 length is 13 residues. The germline V gene encodes CDR1 MNHEY and CDR2 SVGAGI. V shed 6 bases, J shed 5 bases, and the junction held 3 bases outside the gene matches. CDR3 amino acids: CASRTTGNEKLFF. DNA for the CDR3: TGTGCCAGCAGAACGACAGGGAATGAAAAACTGTTTTTT.

The CDR3 reads CATSDRGQGKLNEQFF. CDR3 coding DNA: TGTGCCACCAGTGATCGTGGACAGGGGAAGTTGAATGAGCAGTTCTTC. The chain has TRBV24-1 and TRBJ2-1; 9 bases match TRBD1. Germline lookup yields CDR1 KGHDR and CDR2 SFDVKD. V trimming: 3 bases; J trimming: 7 bases; junction bases outside the gene matches: 9. This CDR3 comprises 16 residues.

The chain uses TRBV19 and TRBJ2-7; D is possibly TRBD2 (6 bases). The CDR3 totals 15 residues. The germline V gene has CDR1 LNHDA and CDR2 SQIVND (reference sequence). Trimming stripped 7 bases from V and 2 bases from J, with 18 bases between. The CDR3 DNA is TGTGCCAGTACACCGGGACTTCAACCCACCTACGAGCAGTACTTC. This sequence encodes CASTPGLQPTYEQYF.

The J gene is TRBJ2-2, the V gene TRBV7-4; 8 nucleotides line up with TRBD1. CDR1 SGHVT and CDR2 SQSDAQ come from the germline V gene. This CDR3 contains 17 residues. With V trimmed by 5 bases and J by 4 bases, 12 bases remained unmatched. CDR3 coding DNA: TGTGCCAGCAGCGCACCGGGACAGGCAGTTCTCACCGGGGAGCTGTTTTTT. It translates to CASSAPGQAVLTGELFF.

The V call is TRBV19, the J call TRBJ2-7, with D perhaps TRBD2 (6 bases). Germline CDR1 is LNHDA and CDR2 is SQIVND (reference sequence). The length of the CDR3 is 14 residues. The V gene lost 6 bases and the J gene lost 2 bases, with 14 bases spanning the gap. DNA for the CDR3: TGTGCCAGTAGGACCGGGGGATTCCCCTACGAGCAGTACTTC. Residues: CASRTGGFPYEQYF.

The V call is TRBV6-2 or TRBV6-3, the J call TRBJ1-4; D call uncertain. CDR1 is MNHEY, CDR2 SVGEGT, per germline. This CDR3 has 15 amino acids. V was cut by 6 bases and J by 2 bases, with 13 bases left in between. CDR3 DNA sequence: TGTGCCAGCAGCCGAGAGGGAAGTACTAATGAAAAACTGTTTTTT. This translates into CASSREGSTNEKLFF.

V and J are TRBV11-3 and TRBJ2-1; 16 positions agree with TRBD2. CDR1 and CDR2 (germline): SGHNT, YENEEA. The CDR3 runs to 15 residues. V lost 3 bases, J lost 8 bases, and 1 base stayed unmatched. The CDR3 is CASSFGTSGGDEQFF. The CDR3 coding sequence is TGTGCCAGCAGCTTCGGGACTAGCGGGGGGGATGAGCAGTTCTTC. The full variable domain, completed using reference TRBV11-3 and TRBJ2-1, is EAGVVQSPRYKIIEKKQPVAFWCNPISGHNTLYWYLQNLGQGPELLIRYENEEAVDDSQLPKDRFSAERLKGVDSTLKIQPAELGDSAVYLCASSFGTSGGDEQFFGPGTRLTVL.

This clone occurred once. CDR3 residues: CASSQEYRGETQYF. CDR3 coding DNA: TGTGCCAGCAGCCAAGAATACAGGGGGGAGACCCAGTACTTC. V and J are TRBV14 and TRBJ2-5; 8 nucleotides line up with TRBD1. V lost 0 bases to trimming and J lost 5 bases; unmatched junction nucleotides: 2. This CDR3 is 14 amino acids long. CDR1 SGHDN and CDR2 FVKESK come from the germline V gene.

The chain joins TRBV28 to TRBJ1-2, with D unclear. This CDR3 has 10 residues. Per the germline V gene, CDR1 is MDHEN and CDR2 is SYDVKM. The V gene lost 5 bases and the J gene lost 5 bases, with 3 bases spanning the gap. In DNA form, the CDR3 reads TGTGCCAGCAGTGGATATGGCTACACCTTC. This gives the protein CASSGYGYTF.

The rearrangement uses TRBV30 and TRBJ1-2; D gene ambiguous. The V end lost 2 bases, the J end lost 5 bases, and 12 bases lay between the germline ends. This CDR3 region has 13 residues. The germline gives CDR1 GTSNPN, CDR2 SVGIG (reference sequence). The CDR3 loop reads CAWSTTGIYGYTF. Written as DNA, the CDR3 is TGTGCCTGGAGTACCACTGGGATTTATGGCTACACCTTC. Full variable domain (outside the CDR3, taken from reference TRBV30 and TRBJ1-2): SQTIHQWPATLVQPVGSPLSLECTVEGTSNPNLYWYRQAAGRGLQLLFYSVGIGQISSEVPQNLSASRPQDRQFILSSKKLLLSDSGFYLCAWSTTGIYGYTFGSGTRLTVV.

The V gene is TRBV28, the J gene TRBJ2-4; TRBD1 aligns across 10 bases. The CDR3 length is 17 residues. V trimming: 0 bases; J trimming: 0 bases; junction bases outside the gene matches: 2. CDR1 is MDHEN and CDR2 is SYDVKM in the germline V gene. DNA for the CDR3: TGTGCCAGCAGTTTATGGGGGACAGGGGAAGCCAAAAACATTCAGTACTTC. Amino acids: CASSLWGTGEAKNIQYF.

V usage is TRBV5-6 and J usage is TRBJ1-4; D may be TRBD1 (5 bases). The germline V gene has CDR1 SGHDT and CDR2 YYEEEE. V shed 0 bases and J shed 0 bases, with 12 bases lying between them. This CDR3 region has 17 residues. The CDR3 region is CASSLGLGVATNEKLFF. CDR3 in DNA: TGTGCCAGCAGCTTGGGTCTAGGGGTCGCAACTAATGAAAAACTGTTTTTT. The full variable domain, in which reference TRBV5-6 and TRBJ1-4 provide the parts outside the CDR3, is DAGVTQSPTHLIKTRGQQVTLRCSPKSGHDTVSWYQQALGQGPQFIFQYYEEEERQRGNFPDRFSGHQFPNYSSELNVNALLLGDSALYLCASSLGLGVATNEKLFFGSGTQLSVL.

This chain links TRBV27 with TRBJ2-7, with D perhaps matching TRBD1 (6 bases). CDR1 is MNHEY and CDR2 is SMNVEV in the germline V gene (reference sequence). The CDR3 runs to 14 residues. Trimming pared 5 bases from V and 5 bases from J, leaving 16 bases between. The CDR3 reads CASSQETGFNEQYF. CDR3 coding DNA: TGTGCCAGCAGTCAGGAAACAGGGTTTAACGAGCAGTACTTC.